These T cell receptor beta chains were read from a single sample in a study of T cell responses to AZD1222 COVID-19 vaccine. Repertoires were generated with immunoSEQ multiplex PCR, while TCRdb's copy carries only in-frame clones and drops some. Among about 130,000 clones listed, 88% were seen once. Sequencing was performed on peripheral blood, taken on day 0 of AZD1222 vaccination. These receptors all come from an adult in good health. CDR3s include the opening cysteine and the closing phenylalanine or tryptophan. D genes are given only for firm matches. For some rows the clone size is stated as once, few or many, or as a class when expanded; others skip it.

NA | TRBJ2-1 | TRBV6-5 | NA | CASEGGRGNEQFF | TGTGCCAGCGAGGGGGGCCGAGGCAATGAGCAGTTCTTC
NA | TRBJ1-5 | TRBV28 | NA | CASSPRTNNQPQHF | TGTGCCAGCAGTCCCCGGACCAACAATCAGCCCCAGCATTTT
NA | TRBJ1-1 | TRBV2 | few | CASNELNTEAFF | TGTGCCAGCAATGAACTGAACACTGAAGCTTTCTTT
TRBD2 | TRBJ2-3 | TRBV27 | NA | CASREREAKDTQYF | TGTGCCAGCAGGGAGCGGGAGGCCAAAGATACGCAGTATTTT
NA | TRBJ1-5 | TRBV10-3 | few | CATKNLLYANF | TGTGCCACGAAGAACCTGCTATATGCGAATTTT
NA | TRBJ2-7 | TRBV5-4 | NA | CASSSGTAVKAYEQYF | TGTGCCAGCAGCTCCGGGACCGCGGTTAAGGCCTACGAGCAGTACTTC
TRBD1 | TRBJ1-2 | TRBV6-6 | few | CASSPDRTYGYTF | TGTGCCAGCAGTCCGGACAGGACCTATGGCTACACCTTC
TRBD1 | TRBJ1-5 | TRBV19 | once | CASSIKRGQEIRAQPQHF | TGTGCCAGTAGTATCAAGAGGGGACAGGAGATAAGGGCTCAGCCCCAGCATTTT
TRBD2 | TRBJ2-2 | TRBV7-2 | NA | CASRATSGANTGELFF | TGTGCCAGCAGAGCCACTAGCGGGGCGAACACCGGGGAGCTGTTTTTT
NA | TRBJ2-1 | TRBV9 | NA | CASSVEWGNYNEQFF | TGTGCCAGCAGCGTAGAATGGGGAAACTACAATGAGCAGTTCTTC
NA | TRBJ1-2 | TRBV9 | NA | CASSVVPGGASNYGYTF | TGTGCCAGCAGCGTAGTGCCCGGGGGGGCTTCTAACTATGGCTACACCTTC
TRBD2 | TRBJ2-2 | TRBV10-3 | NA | CAISETSGTSRGRELFF | TGTGCCATCAGTGAGACCTCCGGGACTAGCAGGGGCCGGGAGCTGTTTTTT
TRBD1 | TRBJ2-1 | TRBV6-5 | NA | CASTLGTGGREQFF | TGTGCCAGCACCCTTGGGACAGGGGGCAGGGAGCAGTTCTTC
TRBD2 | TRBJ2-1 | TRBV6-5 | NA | CASFSGGSYNEQFF | TGTGCCAGTTTTAGCGGGGGATCCTACAATGAGCAGTTCTTC
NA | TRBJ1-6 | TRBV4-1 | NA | CASSQDLSGSSPLHF | TGCGCCAGCAGCCAAGATCTGAGTGGTTCTTCACCCCTCCACTTT
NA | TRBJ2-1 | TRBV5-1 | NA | CASRELNNEQFF | TGCGCCAGCAGGGAGCTTAACAATGAGCAGTTCTTC
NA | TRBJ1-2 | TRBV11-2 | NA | CASSLDLSRAYGYTF | TGTGCCAGCAGCTTAGACCTAAGTCGGGCCTATGGCTACACCTTC
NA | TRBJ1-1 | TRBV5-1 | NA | CASSQGPSNTEAFF | TGCGCCAGCAGTCAGGGTCCCTCGAACACTGAAGCTTTCTTT
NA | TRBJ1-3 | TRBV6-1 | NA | CASSESGGTGRNTIYF | TGTGCCAGCAGTGAAAGTGGGGGAACAGGGAGAAACACCATATATTTT
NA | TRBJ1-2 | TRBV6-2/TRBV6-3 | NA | CASSYGVIQNYGYTF | TGTGCCAGCAGTTACGGGGTGATACAGAACTATGGCTACACCTTC
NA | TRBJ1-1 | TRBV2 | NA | CASRELPSSNTEAFF | TGTGCCAGCAGGGAACTCCCCAGCAGCAACACTGAAGCTTTCTTT
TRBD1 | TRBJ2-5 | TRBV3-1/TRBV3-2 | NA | CASRTGGRETQYF | TGTGCCAGCAGGACAGGGGGCAGGGAGACCCAGTACTTC
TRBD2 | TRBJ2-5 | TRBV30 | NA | CAWSKAGEETQYF | TGTGCCTGGAGTAAAGCGGGAGAAGAGACCCAGTACTTC
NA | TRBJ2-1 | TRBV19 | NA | CASNTGSPYNEQFF | TGTGCCAGTAACACAGGGTCCCCGTACAATGAGCAGTTCTTC
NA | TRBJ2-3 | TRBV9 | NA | CASSVGAGLSDTQYF | TGTGCCAGCAGCGTAGGTGCGGGATTGTCAGATACGCAGTATTTT
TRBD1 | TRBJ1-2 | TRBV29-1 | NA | CSVVGHLSGGGYTF | TGCAGCGTTGTGGGGCACCTATCAGGGGGAGGCTACACCTTC
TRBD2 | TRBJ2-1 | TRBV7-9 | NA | CASSTRLAGANNEQFF | TGTGCCAGCAGCACCCGACTAGCGGGCGCCAACAATGAGCAGTTCTTC
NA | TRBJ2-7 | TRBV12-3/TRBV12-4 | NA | CASSPAGYEQYF | TGTGCCAGCAGCCCTGCGGGTTACGAGCAGTACTTC
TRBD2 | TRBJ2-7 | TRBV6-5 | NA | CASRPLAGVGYEQYF | TGTGCCAGCAGGCCGCTAGCGGGAGTGGGCTACGAGCAGTACTTC
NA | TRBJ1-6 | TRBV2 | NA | CASSQTDSQNSPLHF | TGTGCCAGCAGTCAAACGGACAGCCAAAATTCACCCCTCCACTTT
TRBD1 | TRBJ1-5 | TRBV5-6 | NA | CASSLGQGFDQPQHF | TGTGCCAGCAGCTTGGGACAGGGGTTCGATCAGCCCCAGCATTTT
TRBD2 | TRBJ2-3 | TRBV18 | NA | CASSPPRGVGADTQYF | TGTGCCAGCTCACCCCCCCGGGGGGTTGGGGCAGATACGCAGTATTTT
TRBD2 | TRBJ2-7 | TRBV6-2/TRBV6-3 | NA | CASSSSGGVSSYEQYF | TGTGCCAGCAGTTCGAGCGGGGGTGTCAGCTCCTACGAGCAGTACTTC
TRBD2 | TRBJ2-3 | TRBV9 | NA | CASSVIAGGPTDTQYF | TGTGCCAGCAGCGTAATAGCGGGGGGTCCCACGGATACGCAGTATTTT
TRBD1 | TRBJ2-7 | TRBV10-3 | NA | CAISESTGTATYEQYF | TGTGCCATCAGTGAGTCCACCGGGACAGCCACCTACGAGCAGTACTTC
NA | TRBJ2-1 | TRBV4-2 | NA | CASSQAVGDSYNEQFF | TGTGCCAGCAGCCAAGCCGTCGGAGACTCCTACAATGAGCAGTTCTTC
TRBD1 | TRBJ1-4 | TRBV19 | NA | CASTQQGVREKLFF | TGTGCCAGTACTCAACAGGGGGTTCGGGAAAAACTGTTTTTT
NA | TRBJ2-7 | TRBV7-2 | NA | CASTSQGYEQYF | TGTGCCAGCACCTCACAGGGATACGAGCAGTACTTC
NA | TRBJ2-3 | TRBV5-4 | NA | CASSLITVSTDTQYF | TGTGCCAGCAGCTTAATTACTGTGAGCACAGATACGCAGTATTTT
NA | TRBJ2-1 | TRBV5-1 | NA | CASSLEGISYNEQFF | TGCGCCAGCAGCTTGGAGGGGATCTCCTACAATGAGCAGTTCTTC
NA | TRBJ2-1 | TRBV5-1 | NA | CASSLAGSTYNEQFF | TGCGCCAGCAGCTTGGCGGGGTCCACCTACAATGAGCAGTTCTTC
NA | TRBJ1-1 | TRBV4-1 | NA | CASSTEGWGGAFF | TGCGCCAGCAGTACCGAAGGTTGGGGTGGGGCTTTCTTT
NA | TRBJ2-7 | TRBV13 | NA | CASSSRDEQYF | TGTGCCAGCAGCTCCAGGGACGAGCAGTACTTC
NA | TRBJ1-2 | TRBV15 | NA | CATSPMGALRHGYTF | TGTGCCACCAGCCCAATGGGGGCCCTACGGCATGGCTACACCTTC
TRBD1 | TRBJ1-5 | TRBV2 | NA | CASSYGQGSQPQHF | TGTGCCAGCAGCTATGGACAGGGCTCGCAGCCCCAGCATTTT
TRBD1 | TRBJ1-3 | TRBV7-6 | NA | CASSPNTGAGSGNTIYF | TGTGCCAGCAGCCCCAATACAGGGGCCGGCTCTGGAAACACCATATATTTT
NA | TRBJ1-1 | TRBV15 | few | CATSKRLGWGADTEAFF | TGTGCCACCAGCAAGCGCCTTGGATGGGGGGCCGACACTGAAGCTTTCTTT
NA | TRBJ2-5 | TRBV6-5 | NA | CATRGVRETQYF | TGTGCCACCAGAGGGGTGAGAGAGACCCAGTACTTC
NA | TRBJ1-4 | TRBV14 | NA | CASSPTVVNEKLFF | TGTGCCAGCAGCCCGACAGTAGTTAATGAAAAACTGTTTTTT
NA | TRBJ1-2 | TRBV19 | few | CASSVLSSGYTF | TGTGCCAGTAGTGTGTTAAGTTCGGGCTACACCTTC
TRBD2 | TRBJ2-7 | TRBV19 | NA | CASSAFRTSGSYEQYF | TGTGCCAGTAGTGCCTTCAGGACTAGCGGGAGCTACGAGCAGTACTTC
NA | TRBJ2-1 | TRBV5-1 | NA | CASSWKRDYNEQFF | TGCGCCAGCAGCTGGAAAAGAGATTACAATGAGCAGTTCTTC
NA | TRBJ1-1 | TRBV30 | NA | CAWSVWRGGGTEAFF | TGTGCCTGGAGTGTATGGCGGGGAGGAGGCACTGAAGCTTTCTTT
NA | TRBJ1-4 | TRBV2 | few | CASSVRENEKLFF | TGTGCCAGCAGTGTGAGAGAGAATGAAAAACTGTTTTTT
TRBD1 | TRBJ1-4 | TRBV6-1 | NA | CASSEGDRETQLFF | TGTGCCAGCAGTGAAGGGGACAGGGAGACCCAACTGTTTTTT
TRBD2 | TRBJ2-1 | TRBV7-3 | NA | CASSWTSGEYNEQFF | TGTGCCAGCAGCTGGACTAGCGGGGAGTACAATGAGCAGTTCTTC
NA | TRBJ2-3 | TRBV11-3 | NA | CASSPHRGADTQYF | TGTGCCAGCAGCCCCCACCGGGGCGCGGATACGCAGTATTTT